The clone carrying this T cell receptor (beta chain) was observed a single time. The data belong to a study of shared clonotypes between healthy human individuals. Profiled with immunoSEQ multiplex PCR; TCRdb holds only in-frame clones, not every one. The sample records approximately 340,000 clones, around 67% being singletons. Germline assignment: CDR1 GTSNPN and CDR2 SVGIG (reference sequence). V was pared by 5 bases and J by 5 bases, with 9 bases between. The CDR3 runs 11 residues. The sequence derives from a man aged 25-45 years in good health. The genes are TRBV30 and TRBJ2-5; unclear D gene. The material sequenced was memory CD4+ T cells sorted from blood. Specified subset: CD45RA-negative fraction. The CDR3 here is CAWGLGETQYF. The CDR3 region has the DNA TGTGCCTGGGGCCTTGGCGAGACCCAGTACTTC.